The clone carrying this T cell receptor beta chain was counted between two and nine times. Its antigen is still unknown. The CDR3 is 14 amino acids. J lost 1 base, V lost 7 bases, and 7 bases had no gene match. Germline V CDR1 and CDR2: SQVTM, ANQGSEA. Individual cDNA molecules received unique molecular identifiers. TCRdb re-called the 5' RACE reads with MiXCR, one entry per CDR3 protein. The sample consists of just under 30,000 distinct CDR3 sequences, around 5.1% of them appearing once. The record originates from a study of early T cells in non-severe SARS-CoV-2 infection. The wider study: Unpaired chains resulted from sequencing bulk RNA of unsorted whole blood. Study conclusions and caveats: Anti-spike CD8 responses were favored in VDJdb matching, and private and CD4 specificities were missed.

Sequenced input: whole blood. The clonotype was recovered from an adult who was a healthcare worker with PCR-confirmed SARS-CoV-2 infection or an uninfected control (not recorded which). V and J are TRBV29-1 and TRBJ1-5, with 7 bases fitting TRBD1. The CDR3 bases are TGCAGCGCCCAGGGGGTAGGGAGCAATCAGCCCCAGCATTTT. Translating gives CSAQGVGSNQPQHF.